Below are 24 T cell receptor beta chains sequenced from a single sample in a study of Ad26.COV2.S vaccination and SARS-CoV-2 variants. Generated by immunoSEQ multiplex PCR, the TCRdb table keeps only in-frame clones and is missing some. The table has around 400,000 clones, roughly 85% seen once; the top ten hold approximately 7.8%. Sample treatment: 15 to 20 received Ad26.COV2.S at low or high dose, single or two shots; roughly 5 received placebo; per-sample allocation not given. Specimen acquisition occurred on day 63 following the initial vaccine or placebo injection. This specimen consisted of peripheral blood, obtained in a trial of Ad26.COV2.S vaccine versus placebo. These TCRs come from a person between 18 and 60 years old who received the Ad26.COV2.S COVID-19 vaccine or a placebo.

The chain employs TRBV20-1 and TRBJ2-7; D call uncertain. Per germline, CDR1 DFQATT and CDR2 SNEGSKA (reference sequence). The CDR3 is 10 residues long. Trimming removed 3 bases at V and 2 bases at J, with 2 bases between. The CDR3 spells CSASTYEQYF. The CDR3 nucleotides are TGCAGTGCTAGTACCTACGAGCAGTACTTC.

This clone turned up a few times. The chain carries TRBV12-5 and TRBJ1-1; D is unresolved. The germline CDR1 and CDR2 sequences are LGHNT and FRNRAP. The CDR3 length is 14 residues. Trimming pared 4 bases from V and 5 bases from J, leaving 14 bases between. The CDR3 sequence is CASGSPSEVTEAFF. DNA of the CDR3: TGTGCTAGTGGTTCTCCCTCGGAGGTAACTGAAGCTTTCTTT.

The J gene is TRBJ2-5, the V gene TRBV29-1; D is unresolved. The CDR3 spans 12 residues. V was pared by 1 base and J by 8 bases, with 11 bases between. Germline CDR1 reads SQVTM; CDR2 reads ANQGSEA. The CDR3 sequence is CSVEGLVKTQYF. As DNA, the CDR3 is TGCAGCGTTGAAGGGCTAGTAAAAACCCAGTACTTC.

The rearrangement uses TRBV5-1 and TRBJ2-7; TRBD2 is a possible D gene (6 bases). The CDR3 runs 15 residues. Germline V CDR1 and CDR2: SGHRS, YFSETQ. The V end was cut by 3 bases, the J end by 0 bases, with 13 bases between. In DNA form, the CDR3 reads TGCGCCAGCAGCTCAGGCGGGATTTACTCCTACGAGCAGTACTTC. Encoded protein: CASSSGGIYSYEQYF.

This clone occurred once. The chain combines TRBV18 with TRBJ1-2; 9 nucleotides line up with TRBD1. Germline assignment: CDR1 KGHSH and CDR2 LQKENI. After removal of 4 bases from V and 3 bases from J, the junction contained 6 bases not matched to a gene. The CDR3 is 15 amino acids. CDR3 coding DNA: TGTGCCAGCTCACGGGGACAGGGAATTGACTATGGCTACACCTTC. Protein: CASSRGQGIDYGYTF. Looking up the rest from reference TRBV18 and TRBJ1-2 gives the full variable domain: NAGVMQNPRHLVRRRGQEARLRCSPMKGHSHVYWYRQLPEEGLKFMVYLQKENIIDESGMPKERFSAEFPKEGPSILRIQQVVRGDSAAYFCASSRGQGIDYGYTFGSGTRLTVV.

The chain carries TRBV5-6 and TRBJ1-3; no reliable D call. Trimming left V 0 bases short and J 0 bases short, with 4 bases between. This CDR3 has 14 residues. Germline CDR1 and CDR2: SGHDT and YYEEEE. CDR3 sequence: CASSLGDSGNTIYF. CDR3 coding DNA: TGTGCCAGCAGCTTGGGAGACTCTGGAAACACCATATATTTT.

This clone occurred once. CDR3 DNA sequence: TGTGCCAGTAGTATGGGGACTAGCCCAGAGACCCAGTACTTC. It specifies CASSMGTSPETQYF. The chain combines TRBV19 with TRBJ2-5, with TRBD2 matching over 9 bases. CDR1 is LNHDA and CDR2 is SQIVND in the germline V gene (reference sequence). The V and J ends lost 3 bases and 4 bases, in that order; junction bases with no gene match: 3. The CDR3 loop spans 14 amino acids.

This chain connects TRBV5-4 to TRBJ2-6, with D tentatively TRBD1 (5 bases). Looked up from germline, CDR1 is SGHNT and CDR2 is YYREEE (reference sequence). Trimming stripped 3 bases from V and 4 bases from J, with 8 bases between. This CDR3 region has 14 residues. The CDR3: CASSSRQGANVLTF. Here the CDR3 DNA reads TGTGCCAGCAGCTCCCGACAGGGGGCCAACGTCCTGACTTTC.

This clone was counted once. The chain uses TRBV27 and TRBJ2-1; 8 bases agree with TRBD1. Germline values: CDR1 MNHEY, CDR2 SMNVEV (reference sequence). CDR3 size: 15 residues. V gave up 6 bases and J gave up 1 base; unmatched junction bases: 5. The CDR3, as DNA: TGTGCCAGCAGCTTGGACAGGGCGTCCTACAATGAGCAGTTCTTC. Amino acid sequence: CASSLDRASYNEQFF.

DNA for the CDR3: TGTGCCAGCAGCAACGACCCGACAGGGTTTCCTGAAGCTTTCTTT. It yields the protein CASSNDPTGFPEAFF. The chain joins TRBV5-4 to TRBJ1-1; 7 nucleotides match TRBD1. The germline V gene has CDR1 SGHNT and CDR2 YYREEE (reference sequence). This CDR3 is built from 15 residues. V lost 4 bases to trimming and J lost 6 bases; unmatched junction nucleotides: 12.

This CDR3 is CASGTRTGEAILYNEQFF. The CDR3 DNA sequence: TGTGCCAGCGGTACCCGGACAGGGGAAGCAATCCTCTACAATGAGCAGTTCTTC. The chain is built from TRBV7-2 and TRBJ2-1, with 9 bases identical to TRBD1. Trimming took 8 bases from V and 3 from J; bases not matched to a gene: 17. Germline CDR1 reads SGHTA; CDR2 reads FQGNSA. The CDR3 is 18 residues long. The full variable domain, its missing parts supplied by reference TRBV7-2 and TRBJ2-1, is GAGVSQSPSNKVTEKGKDVELRCDPISGHTALYWYRQSLGQGLEFLIYFQGNSAPDKSGLPSDRFSAERTGGSVSTLTIQRTQQEDSAVYLCASGTRTGEAILYNEQFFGPGTRLTVL.

The V call is TRBV3-1 (or the pseudogene TRBV3-2), the J call TRBJ1-6; D gene uncertain. The V gene's germline CDR1 is LGHDT and CDR2 YNNKEL (reference sequence). The CDR3 consists of 13 residues. V lost 7 bases to trimming and J lost 8 bases, with 12 bases between them. CDR3: CASTLDRYSPLHF. Here the CDR3 DNA reads TGTGCCAGCACCTTGGATAGGTATTCACCCCTCCACTTT.

The J gene is TRBJ1-1, the V gene TRBV9; D is possibly TRBD1 (6 bases). Germline loops: CDR1 SGDLS, CDR2 YYNGEE. This CDR3 has 14 residues. Between the trimmed V and J ends, which lost 0 bases and 1 base, there was a span of 7 bases. CDR3 in amino acids: CASSVATGNTEAFF. CDR3 sequence (DNA): TGTGCCAGCAGCGTAGCGACAGGGAACACTGAAGCTTTCTTT.

The chain combines TRBV29-1 with TRBJ2-1, with D perhaps matching TRBD1 or TRBD2 (5 bases each). V was cut by 8 bases and J by 3 bases, with 20 bases left in between. CDR3 length: 15 residues. Germline V gene lookup returns CDR1 SQVTM and CDR2 ANQGSEA. The CDR3 loop is CSPLIFTGGYNEQFF. CDR3 bases: TGCAGCCCGTTGATCTTCACAGGAGGCTACAATGAGCAGTTCTTC.

The V gene is TRBV2, the J gene TRBJ2-1, with D possibly being TRBD2 (7 bases). The ends were cut back, 8 bases at V and 7 bases at J, with 18 bases in the middle. The CDR3 spans 14 residues. Looked up from germline, CDR1 is SNHLY and CDR2 is FYNNEI. DNA of the CDR3: TGTGCCAGCGGGGGCGGTTGGGGAGGGAATGAGCAGTTCTTC. It yields the protein CASGGGWGGNEQFF.

A single count supports this clone. The chain recombines TRBV12-2 with TRBJ2-7. TRBV12-2 represents a pseudogene. The CDR3 contains 13 residues. The CDR3 protein is CASRLATNYEQYF. CDR3 nucleotides: TGTGCAAGTCGCTTAGCCACCAACTACGAGCAGTACTTC.

V is TRBV11-2 and J is TRBJ1-1; D gene uncertain. Germline-derived CDR1 and CDR2 are SGHAT and FQNNGV. This CDR3 has 13 residues. V lost 0 bases and J 2 bases, leaving 4 bases between the germline ends. The chain's CDR3 is CASSLEVNTEAFF. In DNA, the CDR3 is TGTGCCAGCAGCTTAGAAGTAAACACTGAAGCTTTCTTT.

V gene TRBV7-9 combines with J gene TRBJ1-1; possible D gene TRBD1, 5 bases. Germline V gene sequence: CDR1 SEHNR, CDR2 FQNEAQ (reference sequence). The CDR3 length is 17 residues. The V and J ends lost 6 bases and 3 bases respectively, with 23 bases between them. The CDR3 region is CASSSNTGFMVDTEAFF. Here the CDR3 DNA reads TGTGCCAGCAGTTCAAATACAGGATTCATGGTGGACACTGAAGCTTTCTTT.

The chain carries TRBV3-1 (or the pseudogene TRBV3-2) and TRBJ1-2; tentatively, D is TRBD1 (5 bases). The CDR3 is 14 residues long. The V gene's germline CDR1 is LGHDT and CDR2 YNNKEL (reference sequence). The V end lost 4 bases, the J end lost 3 bases, and 12 bases lay between the germline ends. The CDR3 DNA reads as TGTGCCAGCAGCCCGGGGGGGTGGGACTATGGCTACACCTTC. Its protein is CASSPGGWDYGYTF.

The chain employs TRBV18 and TRBJ1-5; D not certain. The V end was cut by 3 bases, the J end by 3 bases, with 6 bases between. Germline CDR1 reads KGHSH; CDR2 reads LQKENI. CDR3 length: 13 residues. The CDR3 loop reads CASSPVHNQPQHF. CDR3 in DNA: TGTGCCAGCTCACCGGTACACAATCAGCCCCAGCATTTT.

In its sample, this clone was seen once. This chain links TRBV5-1 with TRBJ2-7; no clear D. Per the germline V gene, CDR1 is SGHRS and CDR2 is YFSETQ. The CDR3 covers 12 residues. The V and J ends lost 6 bases and 6 bases respectively, with 13 bases between them. The CDR3 DNA reads TGCGCCAGCAAGGTTCCTGACTCCGAGCAGTACTTC. It specifies CASKVPDSEQYF.

The chain combines TRBV6-5 with TRBJ2-1; 8 bases map to TRBD1. Germline values: CDR1 MNHEY, CDR2 SVGAGI. Germline trimming cut 5 bases from V and 8 bases from J; bases unmatched to any gene: 11. The CDR3 is 15 amino acids. The CDR3 nucleotides read TGTGCCAGCAGTCTACCCAGACAGGGGCGGGATGAGCAGTTCTTC. Its protein is CASSLPRQGRDEQFF.

Concerning this clone: This specimen includes other DNA sequences encoding the same CDR3. This chain uses TRBV27 with TRBJ1-1; D possibly corresponds to TRBD1 (5 bases). The CDR3 has 14 residues. Trimming stripped 1 base from V and 5 bases from J, with 11 bases between. Germline V gives CDR1 MNHEY, CDR2 SMNVEV (reference sequence). This CDR3 reads CASSLLRGRTEAFF. The DNA of the CDR3 is TGTGCCAGCAGTTTATTGAGGGGCCGAACTGAAGCTTTCTTT.

The gene calls are TRBV11-2 and TRBJ2-3; 7 nucleotides agree with TRBD2. Per germline, CDR1 SGHAT and CDR2 FQNNGV. The trim removed 1 base at V and 6 bases at J, leaving 10 bases unmatched. The CDR3 is 16 amino acids. CDR3 DNA: TGTGCCAGCAGCTTAGGGTATCGGGGGGACGGGGATACGCAGTATTTT. It encodes CASSLGYRGDGDTQYF. The full variable domain, rest sourced from reference TRBV11-2 and TRBJ2-3, is EAGVAQSPRYKIIEKRQSVAFWCNPISGHATLYWYQQILGQGPKLLIQFQNNGVVDDSQLPKDRFSAERLKGVDSTLKIQPAKLEDSAVYLCASSLGYRGDGDTQYFGPGTRLTVL.